One sample yielded the 8 T cell receptor beta chains listed below, sequenced in a study of T cell changes during pregnancy in multiple sclerosis (dated by TCRdb to the late 2010s). The library was obtained by the immunoSEQ multiplex PCR assay. TCRdb obtained this table from immuneACCESS and retained in-frame rearrangements with V and J assigned. These tables miss some clones; where compared with another copy, unresolved V genes account for less than half of the shortfall, and the remainder is unexplained. The sample contains tens of thousands of clones, less than 95% of them found a single time. The ten largest account for approximately 11% of the sample. Sequences were derived from CD8+ T cells from peripheral blood mononuclear cells, sampled before pregnancy. All receptors derive from a female donor with multiple sclerosis, enrolled in a pregnancy study.

The chain uses TRBV4-3 and TRBJ2-7; D remains unclear. Trimming removed 1 base from V and 3 bases from J, with 10 bases in between. CDR1 is LGHNA, CDR2 YSLEER, per germline. This CDR3 has 14 amino acids. The CDR3 DNA reads as TGCGCCAGCAGCCAAGCGGTTATTAACTACGAGCAGTACTTC. It encodes CASSQAVINYEQYF.

This chain uses TRBV7-2 with TRBJ1-1, with 10 bases that match TRBD1. CDR3 length: 16 residues. Losses at the gene ends were 4 bases for V and 1 base for J; bases not matched to a gene: 6. Germline CDR1 SGHTA, CDR2 FQGNSA. The CDR3 nucleotides are TGTGCCAGCAGCTCAGGACAGGGGGGGCGGAACACTGAAGCTTTCTTT. It encodes CASSSGQGGRNTEAFF.

CDR3 sequence reads: CASSLVDSYNEQFF. Written as DNA, the CDR3 is TGTGCCAGCAGCTTAGTAGACTCCTACAATGAGCAGTTCTTC. The chain combines TRBV7-8 with TRBJ2-1; D unresolved. The V and J ends lost 1 base and 0 bases respectively, with 4 bases between them. Per the germline V gene, CDR1 is SGHVS and CDR2 is FQNEAQ. The CDR3 consists of 14 residues.

This chain uses TRBV28 with TRBJ2-3; TRBD2 matches 9 bases. The CDR3 has 15 amino acids. V dropped 2 bases and J dropped 3; count of bases not matched to a gene: 3. In germline, CDR1 is MDHEN, CDR2 SYDVKM. Here the CDR3 DNA reads TGTGCCAGCAGTTTAAGACTAGCGGAAACAGATACGCAGTATTTT. This sequence encodes CASSLRLAETDTQYF.

This clone was seen just once. The V call is TRBV6-5, the J call TRBJ2-1; possible D gene TRBD1, 7 bases. The V end was cut by 5 bases, the J end by 3 bases, with 11 bases between. The CDR3 contains 14 residues. Germline V gene sequence: CDR1 MNHEY, CDR2 SVGAGI. The DNA for the CDR3 is TGTGCCAGCAGTAGACAGGGAGGCTACAATGAGCAGTTCTTC. Its translation is CASSRQGGYNEQFF.

The chain joins TRBV6-1 to TRBJ2-4; a weak D match, TRBD1 (6 bases). Germline V gives CDR1 MNHNS, CDR2 SASEGT. CDR3 length: 11 amino acids. Trimming pared 7 bases from V and 9 bases from J, leaving 10 bases between. CDR3 nucleotide sequence: TGTGCCAGCATTTCAGGGGCCATTCAGTACTTC. Translation: CASISGAIQYF.

In its sample, this clone was seen once. The rearrangement uses TRBV30 and TRBJ2-2, with TRBD1 identical over 8 bases. The CDR3 has 15 amino acids. CDR1 is GTSNPN and CDR2 is SVGIG in the germline V gene (reference sequence). Trimming at V came to 2 bases and at J to 7 bases, leaving 9 bases not matched to a gene. For the CDR3, the DNA is TGTGCCTGGAGTTTCGGGACAGGACGGAACGGGGAGCTGTTTTTT. Its protein is CAWSFGTGRNGELFF. The whole variable domain, filled in from reference TRBV30 and TRBJ2-2, reads SQTIHQWPATLVQPVGSPLSLECTVEGTSNPNLYWYRQAAGRGLQLLFYSVGIGQISSEVPQNLSASRPQDRQFILSSKKLLLSDSGFYLCAWSFGTGRNGELFFGEGSRLTVL.

The genes are TRBV11-2 and TRBJ2-3; D is uncertain. This CDR3 is 15 amino acids long. Trimming pared 0 bases from V and 2 bases from J, leaving 9 bases between. Germline CDR1 reads SGHAT; CDR2 reads FQNNGV. CDR3 bases: TGTGCCAGCAGCTTAGAGGGCAGGAACACAGATACGCAGTATTTT. Protein sequence: CASSLEGRNTDTQYF.